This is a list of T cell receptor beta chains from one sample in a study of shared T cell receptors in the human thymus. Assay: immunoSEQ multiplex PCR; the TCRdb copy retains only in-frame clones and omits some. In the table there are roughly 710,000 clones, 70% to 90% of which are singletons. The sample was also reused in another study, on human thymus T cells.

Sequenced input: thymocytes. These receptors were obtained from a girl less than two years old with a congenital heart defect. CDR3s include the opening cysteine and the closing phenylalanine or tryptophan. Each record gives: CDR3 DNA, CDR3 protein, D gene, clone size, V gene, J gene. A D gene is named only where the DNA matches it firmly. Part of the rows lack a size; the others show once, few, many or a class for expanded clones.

CDR3nt: TGTGCCAGCAATCCCAACAGGGACAATAATTCCCCCCTCCACTTT
CDR3aa: CASNPNRDNNSPLHF
d_gene: NA
abundance: NA
v_gene: TRBV28
j_gene: TRBJ1-6

CDR3nt: TGTGCCAGCAGTTTACCCGGGGACACTGAAGCTTTCTTT
CDR3aa: CASSLPGDTEAFF
d_gene: NA
abundance: once
v_gene: TRBV28
j_gene: TRBJ1-1

CDR3nt: TGTGCCACCAGCAGAGGCCCCGGTCGCGGGGAAAACTCCTACAATGAGCAGTTCTTC
CDR3aa: CATSRGPGRGENSYNEQFF
d_gene: NA
abundance: few
v_gene: TRBV15
j_gene: TRBJ2-1

CDR3nt: TGCGCCAGCAGCTTGGGGGGACAGGTGAACACTGAAGCTTTCTTT
CDR3aa: CASSLGGQVNTEAFF
d_gene: TRBD1
abundance: NA
v_gene: TRBV5-1
j_gene: TRBJ1-1

CDR3nt: TGCGCCAGCAGCATAAGCCTACGATCAGGCTACACCTTC
CDR3aa: CASSISLRSGYTF
d_gene: NA
abundance: NA
v_gene: TRBV5-1
j_gene: TRBJ1-2

CDR3nt: TGTGCCAGCAGTTTAAAGGGACGAGGGGGCCCCGCTTTCTTT
CDR3aa: CASSLKGRGGPAFF
d_gene: TRBD1
abundance: once
v_gene: TRBV27
j_gene: TRBJ1-1

CDR3nt: TGTGCCAGCAGTGAGGGTCTTGGGACAGGGAGTTCCTACGAGCAGTACTTC
CDR3aa: CASSEGLGTGSSYEQYF
d_gene: TRBD1
abundance: NA
v_gene: TRBV2
j_gene: TRBJ2-7

CDR3nt: TGTGCCAGCAGCAGTCACAGGGGGCTAAAGGAAAAACTGTTTTTT
CDR3aa: CASSSHRGLKEKLFF
d_gene: TRBD1
abundance: NA
v_gene: TRBV14
j_gene: TRBJ1-4

CDR3nt: TGCGCCAGCAGCCAAGATCAATTGGGTACAGGGACGAACACTGAAGCTTTCTTT
CDR3aa: CASSQDQLGTGTNTEAFF
d_gene: NA
abundance: once
v_gene: TRBV4-3
j_gene: TRBJ1-1

CDR3nt: TGTGCCAGCAGTCGGGACAAGTTAGGCTCCTACGAGCAGTACTTC
CDR3aa: CASSRDKLGSYEQYF
d_gene: NA
abundance: NA
v_gene: TRBV6-5
j_gene: TRBJ2-7